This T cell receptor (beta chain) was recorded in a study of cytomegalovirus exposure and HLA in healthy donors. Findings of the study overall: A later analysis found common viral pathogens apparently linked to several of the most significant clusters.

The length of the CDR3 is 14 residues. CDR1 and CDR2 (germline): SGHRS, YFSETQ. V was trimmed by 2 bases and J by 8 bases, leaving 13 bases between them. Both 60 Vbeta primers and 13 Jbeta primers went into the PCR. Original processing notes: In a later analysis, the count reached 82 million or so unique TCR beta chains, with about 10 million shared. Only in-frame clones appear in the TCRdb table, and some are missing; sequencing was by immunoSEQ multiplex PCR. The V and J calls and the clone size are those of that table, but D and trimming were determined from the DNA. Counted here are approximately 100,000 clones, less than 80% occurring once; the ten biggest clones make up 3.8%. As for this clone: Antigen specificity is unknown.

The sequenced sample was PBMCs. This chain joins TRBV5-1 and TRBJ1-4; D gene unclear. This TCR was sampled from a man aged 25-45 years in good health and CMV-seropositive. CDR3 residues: CASSLGLGVEKLFF. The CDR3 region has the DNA TGCGCCAGCAGCTTAGGTTTGGGAGTCGAAAAACTGTTTTTT.